This T cell receptor beta chain is drawn from a study of CXCR3-negative and CXCR3-positive naive CD8 T cells (dated by TCRdb to the late 2010s). Looking at the study overall: In total, roughly 130 million TRB reads were obtained, corresponding to roughly 1.5 +/- 0.3 million reads per library. Data from about 10 donors, pooled across two independent experiments, went into the diversity and physicochemical repertoire analyses. Naive subsets from 5 donors and memory cells from 3 donors were included in the TRBV-TRBJ cluster analysis.

The CDR3 has 14 amino acids, counting the end cysteine and phenylalanine. Nucleotide data are not available. For CDR1 and CDR2, the germline V gene lists SGHTA and FQGNSA. This sample was sequenced with a NextSeq 550. The Human TCR Profiling Kit (MiLaboratory) was used to prepare UMI-labeled 5' RACE TRB cDNA libraries. cDNA synthesis used the entire amount of extracted RNA, and PCR amplification then used the entire amount of cDNA produced. Libraries were prepared in parallel with an identical number of PCR cycles. The authors' analysis ran thus. MIGEC and MiXCR extracted about 53,000 +/- 10,000 unique UMI-labeled TRB cDNA molecules per library, requiring at least two reads per UMI. On average, each library contained approximately 40,000 +/- 10,000 functional in-frame TRB CDR3 nucleotide clonotypes without stop codons. After downsampling to 5000 UMI-labeled TRB molecules per sample, diversity metrics, including normalized Shannon-Wiener and Chao1, were computed in VDJtools. Clonotype-size-weighted physicochemical properties of the central five CDR3 residues (interaction energy, strength, volume and Kidera factor 4) were computed in VDJtools. TCRdb reprocessed the reads; each CDR3 protein sequence makes one entry, and DNA is unavailable. The V and J calls and clone size come from TCRdb's table, not from the authors' own analysis. The sample table includes around 60,000 distinct CDR3 sequences. Roughly 0.75% of the sample lies in the top ten.

Concerning this clonotype itself: Its cognate antigen has yet to be identified.

Each CD8+ T cell subset was flow-sorted in triplicate, and 250,000 to 300,000 cells per subset were placed directly into RLT lysis buffer. To exclude memory contaminants, naive CD8+ T cells were stringently defined as CD45RO-CCR7+CD27+CD95-. Standard density gradient centrifugation was used to isolate peripheral blood mononuclear cells from buffy coats. A FACSAria III was used to flow-sort naive CD8+ T cells into CXCR3-negative and CXCR3-positive populations. Total RNA was extracted from sorted cells with an RNeasy Mini Kit. Study-wide findings and limitations: Because surface CD5, which has been linked to self-reactivity in mice, was comparable between naive subsets, TCR interaction strength was also inferred from TRB CDR3 physicochemical properties. Similar TRBV-TRBJ usage was shown by naive CXCR3-negative and CXCR3-positive cells from the same donor, whereas distinct patterns were shown by memory cells. CXCR3 expression partially decreased after cryopreservation, so most assays used freshly isolated PBMCs. Compared with CXCR3-negative naive cells, CXCR3-positive naive cells had TRB CDR3s with higher hydrophobicity (lower Kidera factor 4), lower energy, and higher strength and volume indices. Comparably high repertoire diversity was found in both naive subsets, whereas much lower repertoire diversity was found in memory CD8+ T cells.

Sequencing was carried out using naive CXCR3+ CD8+ T cells from blood. The intended sense of this specimen's cell subset or site label: CD45RO-CCR7+CD27+CD95- naive CD8+ T cells expressing CXCR3 (TNR3+). The sequence came from a human donor in good health. Some clones in this sample may be carry-over from other donors' samples. The chain links TRBV7-2 with TRBJ2-3; the TRBD1 assignment by TCRdb is unverifiable without DNA. The encoded CDR3 is CASSPSGGADTQYF. With the portions outside the CDR3 filled from the reference TRBV7-2 and TRBJ2-3 genes, the complete variable region becomes GAGVSQSPSNKVTEKGKDVELRCDPISGHTALYWYRQSLGQGLEFLIYFQGNSAPDKSGLPSDRFSAERTGGSVSTLTIQRTQQEDSAVYLCASSPSGGADTQYFGPGTRLTVL.